A single sample gave rise to the 17 T cell receptor beta chains below, sequenced in a study of blood T cell repertoires in COVID-19. Only in-frame clones appear in the TCRdb table, and some are missing; sequencing was by immunoSEQ multiplex PCR. The sample lists tens of thousands of clones; around three quarters were seen once. Sequenced input: peripheral blood. The receptor source for this set is a woman older than 75 with active or convalescent COVID-19.

The chain recombines TRBV15 with TRBJ2-3, with 9 bases aligning to TRBD2. The CDR3 runs to 17 residues. With 2 bases clipped from V and 6 bases from J, the junction kept 12 bases outside the gene matches. Germline-derived CDR1 and CDR2 are LNHNV and YYDKDF (reference sequence). For the CDR3, the DNA is TGTGCCACCAGCAGAAGGGGGCTAGCGGGGTATCCCGATACGCAGTATTTT. Amino acid sequence: CATSRRGLAGYPDTQYF. The full variable domain, completed using reference TRBV15 and TRBJ2-3, is DAMVIQNPRYQVTQFGKPVTLSCSQTLNHNVMYWYQQKSSQAPKLLFHYYDKDFNNEADTPDNFQSRRPNTSFCFLDIRSPGLGDTAMYLCATSRRGLAGYPDTQYFGPGTRLTVL.

This clone was observed a handful of times. This chain uses TRBV30 with TRBJ1-5; no clear D gene. Trimming removed 3 bases from V and 3 bases from J, with 6 bases in between. The germline CDR1 and CDR2 sequences are GTSNPN and SVGIG (reference sequence). This CDR3 spans 12 amino acids. Written as DNA, the CDR3 is TGTGCCTGGAGACTACCCAATCAGCCCCAGCATTTT. Translation: CAWRLPNQPQHF.

The V call is TRBV18, the J call TRBJ1-6; 7 nucleotides line up with TRBD1. From germline, CDR1 is KGHSH and CDR2 LQKENI. Trimming took 3 bases from V and 10 from J; bases not matched to a gene: 6. The CDR3 is 14 amino acids. CDR3 sequence (DNA): TGTGCCAGCTCACCGCGCAGGGGGGAGTCACCCCTCCACTTT. It specifies CASSPRRGESPLHF.

V gene TRBV19 combines with J gene TRBJ1-1, with D uncertain. Germline-derived CDR1 and CDR2 are LNHDA and SQIVND (reference sequence). Trimming pared 3 bases from V and 8 bases from J, leaving 10 bases between. CDR3 size: 12 residues. The CDR3 reads CASSMSAGEAFF. CDR3 sequence (DNA): TGTGCCAGTAGTATGTCGGCAGGAGAAGCTTTCTTT.

The CDR3 region has the DNA TGTGCCAGCAGCTTAGCGCTACAGGGGGACGAGCAGTACTTC. Amino acids: CASSLALQGDEQYF. V gene TRBV7-8 combines with J gene TRBJ2-7; TRBD1 matches 8 bases. The ends lost 0 bases at V and 5 bases at J; junction bases unmatched: 3. Germline CDR1 reads SGHVS; CDR2 reads FQNEAQ. CDR3 size: 14 residues.

As DNA, the CDR3 is TGTGCCAGCAGCCCCGGAGACAGGGGCGGGGGTGAGCAGTTCTTC. This sequence encodes CASSPGDRGGGEQFF. The gene calls are TRBV7-6 and TRBJ2-1; TRBD1 is a possible D gene (8 bases). CDR3 length: 15 amino acids. V lost 5 bases and J lost 9, with 20 bases in between. Germline CDR1 is SGHVS and CDR2 is FNYEAQ.

This clone was seen only once. This chain joins TRBV9 and TRBJ2-2, with 12 bases identical to TRBD2. V lost 4 bases and J lost 4; bases outside the gene matches: 5. This CDR3 spans 16 amino acids. CDR1 and CDR2 from the germline V gene are SGDLS and YYNGEE. CDR3 DNA sequence: TGTGCCAGCAGCACTCGACTAGCGGGGGTCACCGGGGAGCTGTTTTTT. Amino acid sequence: CASSTRLAGVTGELFF.

The rearrangement links TRBV7-2 to TRBJ1-6; 7 bases align to TRBD1. Germline CDR1 and CDR2: SGHTA and FQGNSA. V was pared by 8 bases and J by 7 bases, with 8 bases of the junction left unmatched. The CDR3 covers 14 residues. This CDR3 is CASGGTAGNSPLHF. CDR3 in DNA: TGTGCCAGCGGGGGGACAGCCGGAAATTCACCCCTCCACTTT. The full variable domain, completed using reference TRBV7-2 and TRBJ1-6, is GAGVSQSPSNKVTEKGKDVELRCDPISGHTALYWYRQSLGQGLEFLIYFQGNSAPDKSGLPSDRFSAERTGGSVSTLTIQRTQQEDSAVYLCASGGTAGNSPLHFGNGTRLTVT.

The J gene is TRBJ1-6, the V gene TRBV7-2; D is possibly TRBD1 (6 bases). Per germline, CDR1 SGHTA and CDR2 FQGNSA. Trimming left V 1 base short and J 5 bases short, with 6 bases between. There are 14 residues in the CDR3. In DNA form, the CDR3 reads TGTGCCAGCAGCTTAGGGACAGATAATTCACCCCTCCACTTT. It specifies CASSLGTDNSPLHF.

This clone rates as medium-sized. The chain couples TRBV7-9 to TRBJ2-2; D is unclear. CDR1 and CDR2 (germline): SEHNR, FQNEAQ (reference sequence). Trimming stripped 5 bases from V and 5 bases from J, with 9 bases between. The CDR3 contains 13 residues. CDR3 coding DNA: TGTGCCAGCAGCAGAACAGATACCGGGGAGCTGTTTTTT. This sequence encodes CASSRTDTGELFF.

CDR3: CASSLATGGRLQETQYF. In nucleotides, the CDR3 is TGTGCCAGCAGCTTGGCGACAGGGGGAAGGTTGCAAGAGACCCAGTACTTC. The chain employs TRBV5-8 and TRBJ2-5; 9 bases align to TRBD1. This CDR3 has 17 amino acids. CDR1 SGHTS and CDR2 YDEGEE come from the germline V gene. The V and J ends lost 0 bases and 2 bases, in that order; junction bases with no gene match: 8.

The genes are TRBV11-2 and TRBJ2-3; 7 bases align to TRBD1. Germline V gene lookup returns CDR1 SGHAT and CDR2 FQNNGV. Trimming removed 0 bases from V and 2 bases from J; junction bases left unmatched: 2. The CDR3 sequence is 15 residues long. The chain's CDR3 is CASSLEGQTTDTQYF. The CDR3 region has the DNA TGTGCCAGCAGCTTAGAGGGACAGACCACAGATACGCAGTATTTT.

With respect to this clone: An end of the junction differs from the germline gene, which may be a read error. The gene calls are TRBV4-3 and TRBJ2-7, with unresolved D. The germline CDR1 and CDR2 sequences are LGHNA and YSLEER. This CDR3 is 15 amino acids long. The CDR3 coding sequence is TGCGCCAGCAGCCAAGGTCTAGACCCCTCCCACGAGCAGTACTTC. Encoded protein: CASSQGLDPSHEQYF.

This chain connects TRBV15 to TRBJ1-4, with 10 positions matching TRBD1. The CDR3 consists of 18 residues. Germline V gene data show CDR1 as LNHNV and CDR2 as YYDKDF (reference sequence). Trimming cost V 4 bases and J 3 bases; bases outside gene matches: 11. The CDR3 DNA sequence: TGTGCCACCAGCAAGCCCCGGGACAGGGGATCCCCTAATGAAAAACTGTTTTTT. It yields the protein CATSKPRDRGSPNEKLFF.

V is TRBV4-3 and J is TRBJ2-2; D remains unclear. This CDR3 comprises 13 residues. The V end lost 3 bases, the J end lost 6 bases, and 8 bases lay between the germline ends. The germline CDR1 and CDR2 sequences are LGHNA and YSLEER. CDR3 sequence: CASSQAFSGELFF. CDR3 coding DNA: TGCGCCAGCAGCCAGGCCTTTTCCGGGGAGCTGTTTTTT.

For the CDR3, the DNA is TGTGCCACCCAGAGGCGGGGGGCCTACAATGAGCAGTTCTTC. Translating gives CATQRRGAYNEQFF. This chain connects TRBV6-1 to TRBJ2-1; 8 nucleotides align to TRBD2. Unmatched junction bases numbered 7, after V lost 10 bases and J lost 2 bases. Germline loops: CDR1 MNHNS, CDR2 SASEGT. CDR3 length: 14 amino acids.

The chain has TRBV28 and TRBJ1-1, with TRBD1 matching over 8 bases. CDR3 length equals 14 residues. Germline V gene data show CDR1 as MDHEN and CDR2 as SYDVKM. J gave up 5 bases and V 6 bases, and 8 bases lay outside the gene matches. The CDR3 DNA is TGTGCCAGCAGGTCTTTTACAGGGGGAACTGAAGCTTTCTTT. Translation: CASRSFTGGTEAFF.